These 5 T cell receptor beta chains share one sample of origin, sequenced in a study of blood T cell repertoires in COVID-19. The protocol was immunoSEQ multiplex PCR, while the TCRdb copy is restricted to in-frame clones and leaves out a portion. Counted here are hundreds of thousands of clones, more than 75% occurring once; the ten biggest clones make up about 1%. Sequenced: peripheral blood. These receptors all come from a man in his forties or fifties with acute or convalescent COVID-19.

The genes are TRBV7-3 and TRBJ1-2; weak D call: TRBD1 (5 bases). Germline loops: CDR1 SGHTA, CDR2 FQGTGA. V lost 3 bases and J 8 bases, leaving 13 bases between the germline ends. The length of the CDR3 is 13 residues. The CDR3 DNA sequence: TGTGCCAGCAGCTTGAACACGGGGGGAGGCTACACCTTC. Translating gives CASSLNTGGGYTF.

Only a few counts were recorded for this clone. The V call is TRBV6-2 or TRBV6-3, the J call TRBJ1-6, with 9 positions matching TRBD1. Germline-derived CDR1 and CDR2 are MNHEY and SVGEGT. This CDR3 spans 16 amino acids. Losses at the gene ends were 7 bases for V and 7 bases for J; bases not matched to a gene: 11. The CDR3 spells CASTYSPGTGNSPLHF. The DNA of the CDR3 is TGTGCCAGCACCTACTCCCCGGGGACAGGGAATTCACCCCTCCACTTT.

The rearrangement joins TRBV29-1 to TRBJ2-7; 11 nucleotides match TRBD2. Germline CDR1 SQVTM, CDR2 ANQGSEA. CDR3 size: 15 residues. V lost 4 bases and J lost 4; bases outside the gene matches: 9. Here the CDR3 DNA reads TGCAGCGTTGTGGGTCTAGCGGGGGGATCGTACGAGCAGTACTTC. Residues: CSVVGLAGGSYEQYF.

The chain couples TRBV30 to TRBJ1-3; D is undetermined. V lost 0 bases, J lost 0 bases, and 9 bases lay in between. Germline V gene data show CDR1 as GTSNPN and CDR2 as SVGIG (reference sequence). The CDR3 loop spans 15 amino acids. The CDR3 nucleotides are TGTGCCTGGAGTGTAAGCCGCGCCTCTGGAAACACCATATATTTT. Translated, it gives CAWSVSRASGNTIYF.

This chain uses TRBV29-1 with TRBJ2-3; D is uncertain. Germline V gene sequence: CDR1 SQVTM, CDR2 ANQGSEA. V lost 1 base and J lost 3, with 14 bases in between. CDR3 length: 15 amino acids. The CDR3 loop is CSVEGGEARTDTQYF. The CDR3 region has the DNA TGCAGCGTTGAAGGTGGAGAGGCGAGGACAGATACGCAGTATTTT.